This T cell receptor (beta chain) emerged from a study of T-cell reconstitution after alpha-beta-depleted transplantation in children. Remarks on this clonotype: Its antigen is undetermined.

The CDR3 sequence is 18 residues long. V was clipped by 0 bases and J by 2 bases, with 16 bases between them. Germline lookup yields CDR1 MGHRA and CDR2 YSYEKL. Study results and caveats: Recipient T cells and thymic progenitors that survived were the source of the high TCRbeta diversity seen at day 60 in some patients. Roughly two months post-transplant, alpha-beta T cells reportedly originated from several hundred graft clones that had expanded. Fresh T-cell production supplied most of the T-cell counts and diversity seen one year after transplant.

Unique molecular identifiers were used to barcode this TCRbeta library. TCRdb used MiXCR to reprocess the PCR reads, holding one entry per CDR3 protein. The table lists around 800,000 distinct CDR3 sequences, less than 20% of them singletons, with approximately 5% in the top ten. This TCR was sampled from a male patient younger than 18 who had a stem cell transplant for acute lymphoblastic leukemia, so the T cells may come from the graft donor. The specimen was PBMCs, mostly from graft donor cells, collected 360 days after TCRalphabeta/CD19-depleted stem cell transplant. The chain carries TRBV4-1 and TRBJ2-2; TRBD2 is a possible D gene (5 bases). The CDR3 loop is CASSQDRVREPNTGELFF. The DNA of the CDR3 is TGCGCCAGCAGCCAAGATAGAGTCCGGGAACCTAACACCGGGGAGCTGTTTTTT.